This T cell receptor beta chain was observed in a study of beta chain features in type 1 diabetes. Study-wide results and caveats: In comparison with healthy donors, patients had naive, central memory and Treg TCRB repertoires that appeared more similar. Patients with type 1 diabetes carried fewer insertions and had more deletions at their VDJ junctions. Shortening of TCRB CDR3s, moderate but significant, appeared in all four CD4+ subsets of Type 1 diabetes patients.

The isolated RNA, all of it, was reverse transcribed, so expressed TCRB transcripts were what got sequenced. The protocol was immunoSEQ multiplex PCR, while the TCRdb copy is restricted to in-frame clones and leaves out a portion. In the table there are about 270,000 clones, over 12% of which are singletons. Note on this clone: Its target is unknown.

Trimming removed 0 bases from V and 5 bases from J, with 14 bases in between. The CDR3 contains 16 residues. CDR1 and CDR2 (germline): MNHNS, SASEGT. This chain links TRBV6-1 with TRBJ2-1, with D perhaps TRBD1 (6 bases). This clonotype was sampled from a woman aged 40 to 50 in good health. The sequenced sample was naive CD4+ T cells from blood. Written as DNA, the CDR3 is TGTGCCAGCAGTGAAGCAATACGCAGGGGTCACAATGAGCAGTTCTTC. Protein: CASSEAIRRGHNEQFF.